The 3 T cell receptor beta chains in this list originate from one sample, sequenced in a study of cytomegalovirus exposure and HLA in healthy donors. Amplification used 60 Vbeta primers and 13 Jbeta primers. The repertoire was sequenced with immunoSEQ multiplex PCR; TCRdb's copy has only in-frame clones and lacks some. Here the sample spans 55,000 to 70,000 clones, about 73% being singletons. The sample consisted of PBMCs. Receptors originate from a woman aged 55-70 years in good health and CMV-seropositive.

The chain has TRBV6-6 and TRBJ1-6, with 8 bases aligning to TRBD1. Per germline, CDR1 MNHNY and CDR2 SVGAGI (reference sequence). V trimming: 5 bases; J trimming: 5 bases; junction bases outside the gene matches: 8. The CDR3 is 16 residues long. The CDR3 coding sequence is TGTGCCAGCAGTCTTGACAGGGGCGTCAATAATTCACCCCTCCACTTT. Translated: CASSLDRGVNNSPLHF.

The J gene is TRBJ1-1, the V gene TRBV7-2; D ambiguous. The V end lost 5 bases, the J end lost 2 bases, and 12 bases lay between the germline ends. Germline CDR1 is SGHTA and CDR2 is FQGNSA. The CDR3 runs 14 residues. In DNA, the CDR3 is TGTGCCAGCAGCCCAGTGAACCCAAACACTGAAGCTTTCTTT. Translating it yields CASSPVNPNTEAFF.

This chain uses TRBV6-5 with TRBJ1-2, with TRBD1 matching 8 bases. The V gene's germline CDR1 is MNHEY and CDR2 SVGAGI. This CDR3 contains 15 residues. V was pared by 0 bases and J by 6 bases, with 6 bases of the junction left unmatched. CDR3 coding DNA: TGTGCCAGCAGTTACTCATACACAGGGGGGGATGGCTACACCTTC. Translated: CASSYSYTGGDGYTF.